In its sample, the clone carrying this T cell receptor beta chain was seen a few times. Sequencing was performed with immunoSEQ multiplex PCR; in TCRdb, only in-frame clones are kept and a portion is missing. The sample consists of 220,000 or so clones, approximately 80% of them appearing once. The data were taken from a study of blood T cell repertoires in COVID-19. Study summary: COVID-19 samples from acute and convalescent phases originated in the United States, Italy and Spain.

This CDR3 is built from 19 residues. J was trimmed by 2 bases and V by 2 bases; bases with no gene match: 11. From germline, CDR1 is KGHDR and CDR2 SFDVKD. The chain combines TRBV24-1 with TRBJ2-6, with TRBD2 matching 7 bases. The sequenced sample consisted of peripheral blood. The sequence was collected from a man under 40 with active or convalescent COVID-19. The CDR3 DNA reads TGTGCCACCAGTGATTCCACCGGCGGGAGTGCCCCTGGGGCCAACGTCCTGACTTTC. Translated: CATSDSTGGSAPGANVLTF.